These 13 T cell receptor beta chains share one sample of origin, sequenced in a study of shared clonotypes between healthy human individuals. The method was immunoSEQ multiplex PCR; TCRdb's version includes in-frame clones alone and lacks a portion of them. Of a few hundred thousand clones listed, around 96% are singletons. The sample comprised memory CD8+ T cells sorted from blood. Regarding subset: CD45RO+ cells pooled with CCR7-negative TemRA cells. The source of these receptors is a man aged 25 to 45 in good health.

The chain combines TRBV5-1 with TRBJ2-1; TRBD2 matches at 8 bases. With V trimmed by 2 bases and J by 1 base, 2 bases remained unmatched. CDR1 SGHRS and CDR2 YFSETQ come from the germline V gene. The CDR3 consists of 15 residues. CDR3 nucleotides: TGCGCCAGCAGCTTACCTAGCGGGTCCTACAATGAGCAGTTCTTC. This translates into CASSLPSGSYNEQFF.

Remarks on this clone: The sample carries other DNA sequences with the same CDR3. This rearrangement joins TRBV2 to TRBJ1-5; TRBD1 agrees at 7 bases. Germline V gene sequence: CDR1 SNHLY, CDR2 FYNNEI. Losses at the gene ends were 4 bases for V and 1 base for J; bases not matched to a gene: 4. This CDR3 contains 15 residues. CDR3 in amino acids: CASSGQGGSNQPQHF. The CDR3 DNA is TGTGCCAGCAGTGGACAGGGTGGGAGCAATCAGCCCCAGCATTTT. The full variable domain, in which reference TRBV2 and TRBJ1-5 provide the parts outside the CDR3, is EPEVTQTPSHQVTQMGQEVILRCVPISNHLYFYWYRQILGQKVEFLVSFYNNEISEKSEIFDDQFSVERPDGSNFTLKIRSTKLEDSAMYFCASSGQGGSNQPQHFGDGTRLSIL.

The rearrangement uses TRBV27 and TRBJ2-1, with a possible D match to TRBD2 (5 bases). In germline, CDR1 is MNHEY, CDR2 SMNVEV (reference sequence). The CDR3 sequence is 14 residues long. The V gene lost 0 bases and the J gene lost 2 bases, with 5 bases spanning the gap. The CDR3 region is CASSLSAAYNEQFF. The CDR3 DNA is TGTGCCAGCAGTTTATCAGCGGCCTACAATGAGCAGTTCTTC.

V usage is TRBV28 and J usage is TRBJ1-5; D gene ambiguous. Deletions cut 4 bases from V and 7 bases from J, with 5 bases between. CDR1 is MDHEN, CDR2 SYDVKM, per germline. The CDR3 is made up of 11 amino acids. Written as DNA, the CDR3 is TGTGCCAGCAGTTCGCGGCAGCCCCAGCATTTT. This codes for CASSSRQPQHF.

The sample holds one count of this clone. The J gene is TRBJ1-5, the V gene TRBV2; tentative D call: TRBD1 (6 bases). Germline CDR1 reads SNHLY; CDR2 reads FYNNEI. Deletions cut 0 bases from V and 5 bases from J, with 11 bases between. CDR3 length: 15 residues. The CDR3 spells CASSEATGGDQPQHF. The CDR3 DNA is TGTGCCAGCAGTGAAGCAACGGGGGGCGATCAGCCCCAGCATTTT.

CDR3 DNA: TGTGCCAGCAGTGACGATACGCAGTATTTT. It is translated as CASSDDTQYF. The V and J genes are TRBV6-1 and TRBJ2-3; no clear D. The CDR3 extends over 10 amino acids. Germline-derived CDR1 and CDR2 are MNHNS and SASEGT. The ends were cut back, 3 bases at V and 6 bases at J, with 1 base in the middle.

V and J are TRBV5-4 and TRBJ2-3; 10 nucleotides match TRBD2. This CDR3 contains 17 residues. CDR1 is SGHNT, CDR2 YYREEE, per germline (reference sequence). The V and J ends lost 0 bases and 2 bases, in that order; junction bases with no gene match: 6. CDR3 protein: CASSLASGTSVTDTQYF. CDR3 sequence (DNA): TGTGCCAGCAGCTTGGCCTCCGGGACTAGCGTCACAGATACGCAGTATTTT.

The genes are TRBV7-6 and TRBJ2-7; no firm D call. The germline CDR1 and CDR2 sequences are SGHVS and FNYEAQ. Between the trimmed V and J ends, which lost 1 base and 5 bases, there was a span of 6 bases. There are 12 residues in the CDR3. The CDR3 loop reads CASSLVGNEQYF. Written as DNA, the CDR3 is TGTGCCAGCAGCTTAGTAGGGAACGAGCAGTACTTC.

A remark on this clone: Other DNA sequences in this sample translate to the same CDR3. This chain joins TRBV5-1 and TRBJ2-7; 7 positions agree with TRBD1. V shed 0 bases, J shed 3 bases, and the junction held 3 bases outside the gene matches. CDR3 length: 14 amino acids. CDR1 SGHRS and CDR2 YFSETQ come from the germline V gene. The DNA of the CDR3 is TGCGCCAGCAGCTTGGTTTCAGGGGGCTACGAGCAGTACTTC. Protein: CASSLVSGGYEQYF.

This chain joins TRBV5-6 and TRBJ2-4; 7 positions agree with TRBD1. CDR1 is SGHDT and CDR2 is YYEEEE in the germline V gene. This CDR3 is 15 amino acids long. Germline trimming cut 1 base from V and 7 bases from J; bases unmatched to any gene: 8. The chain's CDR3 is CASSLFDRARNIQYF. The CDR3 DNA reads as TGTGCCAGCAGCTTGTTCGACAGGGCGCGGAACATTCAGTACTTC.

This clone was picked up one time. The rearrangement joins TRBV10-2 to TRBJ1-4, with TRBD1 matching over 7 bases. After removal of 8 bases from V and 3 bases from J, the junction contained 6 bases not matched to a gene. Germline V CDR1 and CDR2: WSHSY, SAAADI. This CDR3 comprises 14 residues. The CDR3 DNA reads as TGCGCCAGCGGCAGACAGGGCCCTAATGAAAAACTGTTTTTT. Translated: CASGRQGPNEKLFF.

This chain links TRBV7-2 with TRBJ2-3; 8 nucleotides agree with TRBD2. This CDR3 has 14 residues. From germline, CDR1 is SGHTA and CDR2 FQGNSA. The ends lost 5 bases at V and 5 bases at J; junction bases unmatched: 6. The CDR3 protein is CASSRSGKGDTQYF. CDR3 DNA sequence: TGTGCCAGCAGCCGTAGCGGGAAAGGAGATACGCAGTATTTT. Filled out from reference TRBV7-2 and TRBJ2-3, the complete variable domain reads GAGVSQSPSNKVTEKGKDVELRCDPISGHTALYWYRQSLGQGLEFLIYFQGNSAPDKSGLPSDRFSAERTGGSVSTLTIQRTQQEDSAVYLCASSRSGKGDTQYFGPGTRLTVL.

This chain connects TRBV11-2 to TRBJ1-3; no clear D gene. V shed 0 bases and J shed 0 bases, with 12 bases lying between them. The CDR3 covers 17 residues. Germline CDR1 reads SGHAT; CDR2 reads FQNNGV. The CDR3 DNA follows: TGTGCCAGCAGCTTAGAGGTGCGGGCGGCCTCTGGAAACACCATATATTTT. It codes for CASSLEVRAASGNTIYF.